This entry lists 4 T cell receptor beta chains sequenced from one sample in a study of T cells expressing NK-cell markers (dated by TCRdb to 2020 to 2021). Library prep was done by 5' RACE. The reads were generated on an Illumina HiSeq 2000. TCRdb reprocessed the reads and lists each CDR3 protein sequence as a single entry, with no DNA. The table kept for this sample lists about 190,000 distinct CDR3 sequences. The top ten constitute around 20% of the sample. The sequencing sample was made of blood T cells: a sorted CD56 or NKG2C T cell subset, CD4+ or CD8+ T cells, or bulk PBMC T cells (not recorded which). These receptors came from a man between 18 and 69 years old in good health.

The V gene is TRBV10-3, the J gene TRBJ2-1. Germline CDR1 is ENHRY and CDR2 is SYGVKD. The CDR3 length is 13 residues. CDR3 region: CAISEFVNNEQFF.

The chain is built from TRBV7-9 and TRBJ2-7; TCRdb names TRBD1, which stays unverified in the absence of DNA. The germline CDR1 and CDR2 sequences are SEHNR and FQNEAQ (reference sequence). The CDR3 consists of 17 residues. CDR3: CASSPNLIGTGSYEQYF.

The V and J genes are TRBV7-3 and TRBJ2-2; TCRdb proposes TRBD1, but this gene call is untestable without DNA. Germline CDR1 is SGHTA and CDR2 is FQGTGA. CDR3 length equals 19 residues. This chain's CDR3 is CASSLVPGQGSSVTGELFF.

The V call is TRBV11-2, the J call TRBJ2-3; TCRdb's D call of TRBD1 is untestable without DNA. Germline V lookup: CDR1 SGHAT, CDR2 FQNNGV. The CDR3 extends over 18 amino acids. CDR3 residues: CASSILRTGSGGTDTQYF.